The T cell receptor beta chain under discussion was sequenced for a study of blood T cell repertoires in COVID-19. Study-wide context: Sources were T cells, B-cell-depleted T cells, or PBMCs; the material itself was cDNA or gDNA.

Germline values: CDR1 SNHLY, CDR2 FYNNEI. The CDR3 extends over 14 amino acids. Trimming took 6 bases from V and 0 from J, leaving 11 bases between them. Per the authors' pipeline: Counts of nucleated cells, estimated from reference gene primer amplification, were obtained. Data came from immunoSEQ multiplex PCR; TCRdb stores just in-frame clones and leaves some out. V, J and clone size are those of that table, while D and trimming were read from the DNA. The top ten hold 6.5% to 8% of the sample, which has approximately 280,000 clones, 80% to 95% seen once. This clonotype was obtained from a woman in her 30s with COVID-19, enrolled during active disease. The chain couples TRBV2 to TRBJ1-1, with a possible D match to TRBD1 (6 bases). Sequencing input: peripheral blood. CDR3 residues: CASSNRVVNTEAFF. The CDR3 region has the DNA TGTGCCAGCAGCAACAGGGTAGTGAACACTGAAGCTTTCTTT.